The 8 T cell receptor beta chains presented below share a single source sample, sequenced in a study of blood T cell repertoires in COVID-19 (TCRdb year 2020). Receptors were amplified or captured by the immunoSEQ multiplex PCR assay. Imported from immuneACCESS, the table was reduced by TCRdb to in-frame sequences with V and J called. These copies leave out some clones; in studies compared against another copy, an unresolved V gene accounts for under half, and the cause of the remainder is not known. The table for this sample lists roughly 500,000 clones; 88% of them were counted only once. The ten biggest clones cover about 2% of the sample. The sample was PBMCs or T cells enriched from blood (not recorded which). These receptors were taken from a woman aged 40-49 years who had recovered from COVID-19.

The gene calls are TRBV11-3 and TRBJ2-3, with a possible D match to TRBD2 (6 bases). Germline CDR1 and CDR2: SGHNT and YENEEA. Trimming pared 5 bases from V and 0 bases from J, leaving 12 bases between. This CDR3 is built from 15 residues. DNA for the CDR3: TGTGCCAGCAGCCGTAGCGGCACTAGCACAGATACGCAGTATTTT. This sequence encodes CASSRSGTSTDTQYF.

The CDR3 nucleotides read TGTGCCAGCAGCTTAGAGCGGGGGGCCTACGAGCAGTACTTC. It encodes CASSLERGAYEQYF. The chain is built from TRBV5-4 and TRBJ2-7; TRBD2 aligns across 9 bases. CDR1 is SGHNT and CDR2 is YYREEE in the germline V gene (reference sequence). Trimming removed 2 bases from V and 2 bases from J; junction bases left unmatched: 2. This CDR3 has 14 residues. Variable domain in full (rest from reference TRBV5-4 and TRBJ2-7): ETGVTQSPTHLIKTRGQQVTLRCSSQSGHNTVSWYQQALGQGPQFIFQYYREEENGRGNFPPRFSGLQFPNYSSELNVNALELDDSALYLCASSLERGAYEQYFGPGTRLTVT.

The chain couples TRBV13 to TRBJ2-5; 10 nucleotides agree with TRBD2. The trim removed 6 bases at V and 2 bases at J, leaving 9 bases unmatched. Looked up from germline, CDR1 is PRHDT and CDR2 is FYEKMQ (reference sequence). The length of the CDR3 is 16 residues. The CDR3 DNA sequence: TGTGCCAGCAGGGTAAGACTAGCGGGTCATCAAGAGACCCAGTACTTC. Translation: CASRVRLAGHQETQYF.

The chain employs TRBV15 and TRBJ1-1; D uncertain. Germline CDR1 reads LNHNV; CDR2 reads YYDKDF (reference sequence). This CDR3 contains 15 residues. Trimming removed 0 bases from V and 7 bases from J, with 15 bases in between. This CDR3 is CATSREVFRQVEAFF. CDR3 nucleotides: TGTGCCACCAGCAGAGAGGTCTTTCGTCAGGTTGAAGCTTTCTTT. The full variable domain, rest sourced from reference TRBV15 and TRBJ1-1, is DAMVIQNPRYQVTQFGKPVTLSCSQTLNHNVMYWYQQKSSQAPKLLFHYYDKDFNNEADTPDNFQSRRPNTSFCFLDIRSPGLGDTAMYLCATSREVFRQVEAFFGQGTRLTVV.

The chain is built from TRBV4-3 and TRBJ2-1, with TRBD2 as a possible D gene (6 bases). Trimming pared 0 bases from V and 5 bases from J, leaving 14 bases between. CDR3 length equals 16 residues. The germline CDR1 and CDR2 sequences are LGHNA and YSLEER. CDR3 coding DNA: TGCGCCAGCAGCCAAGAGCCAGGAGGGAGGAACAATGAGCAGTTCTTC. It specifies CASSQEPGGRNNEQFF.

The count of this clone is one. The J gene is TRBJ2-7, the V gene TRBV7-6; TRBD2 might be the D (5 bases). V lost 5 bases, J lost 0 bases, and 8 bases lay in between. Looked up from germline, CDR1 is SGHVS and CDR2 is FNYEAQ. This CDR3 has 13 residues. The CDR3 DNA reads as TGTGCCAGCAGCCCCGAGGGCTCCTACGAGCAGTACTTC. Amino acid sequence: CASSPEGSYEQYF.

The chain employs TRBV18 and TRBJ2-7, with 9 bases matching TRBD1. CDR1 and CDR2 from the germline V gene are KGHSH and LQKENI. The CDR3 has 13 amino acids. V lost 3 bases to trimming and J lost 5 bases; unmatched junction nucleotides: 2. The CDR3 DNA is TGTGCCAGCTCACCGGGACAGGGAAACGAGCAGTACTTC. Protein product: CASSPGQGNEQYF.

This clone came up a few times. This chain uses TRBV7-9 with TRBJ2-7; D perhaps matches TRBD2 (5 bases). The CDR3 is made up of 14 amino acids. The germline gives CDR1 SEHNR, CDR2 FQNEAQ (reference sequence). The V end lost 1 base, the J end lost 0 bases, and 7 bases lay between the germline ends. This chain's CDR3 is CASSLVGGSYEQYF. DNA for the CDR3: TGTGCCAGCAGCTTAGTTGGAGGCTCCTACGAGCAGTACTTC.